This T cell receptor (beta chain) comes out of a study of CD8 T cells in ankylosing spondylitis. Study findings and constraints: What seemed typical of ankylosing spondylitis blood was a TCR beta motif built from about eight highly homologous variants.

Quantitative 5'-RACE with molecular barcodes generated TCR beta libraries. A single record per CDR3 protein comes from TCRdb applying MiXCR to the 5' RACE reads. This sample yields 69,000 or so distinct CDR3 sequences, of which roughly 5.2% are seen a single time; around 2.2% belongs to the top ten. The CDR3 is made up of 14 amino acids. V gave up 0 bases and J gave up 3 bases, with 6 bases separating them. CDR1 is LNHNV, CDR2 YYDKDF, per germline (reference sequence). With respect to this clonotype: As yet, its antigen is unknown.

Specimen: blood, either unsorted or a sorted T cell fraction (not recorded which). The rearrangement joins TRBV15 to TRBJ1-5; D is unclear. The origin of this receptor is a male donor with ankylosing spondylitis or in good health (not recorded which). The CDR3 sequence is CATSREADNQPQHF. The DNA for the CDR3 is TGTGCCACCAGCAGAGAGGCTGACAATCAGCCCCAGCATTTT.